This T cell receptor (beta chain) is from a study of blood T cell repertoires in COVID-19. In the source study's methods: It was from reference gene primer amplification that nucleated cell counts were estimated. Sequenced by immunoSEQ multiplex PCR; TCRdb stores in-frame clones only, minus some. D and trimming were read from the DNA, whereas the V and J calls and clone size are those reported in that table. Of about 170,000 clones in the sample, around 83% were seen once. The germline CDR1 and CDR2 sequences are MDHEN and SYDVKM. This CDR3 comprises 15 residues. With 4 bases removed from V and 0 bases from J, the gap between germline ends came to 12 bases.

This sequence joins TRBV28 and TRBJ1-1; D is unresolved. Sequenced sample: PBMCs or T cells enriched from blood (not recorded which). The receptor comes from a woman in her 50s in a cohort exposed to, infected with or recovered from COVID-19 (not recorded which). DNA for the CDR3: TGTGCCAGCAGTTCTGCGACACCTTTGAACACTGAAGCTTTCTTT. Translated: CASSSATPLNTEAFF.